These 15 T cell receptor beta chains came from one sample sequenced in a study of blood T cell repertoires in COVID-19. Libraries were prepared by immunoSEQ multiplex PCR; TCRdb keeps only in-frame clonotypes and omits some of them. Here the sample spans roughly 300,000 clones, approximately 89% being singletons. The sequenced sample consisted of PBMCs or T cells enriched from blood (not recorded which). The receptors were sampled from a woman under 40 who had recovered from COVID-19.

V usage is TRBV10-1 and J usage is TRBJ2-3; the match to TRBD1 covers 7 bases. CDR3 size: 15 residues. V gave up 4 bases and J gave up 8 bases; unmatched junction bases: 12. Germline CDR1 and CDR2: WNHNN and SYGVQD (reference sequence). This chain's CDR3 is CASSAYKQGSGTQYF. The CDR3, as DNA: TGCGCCAGCAGTGCCTACAAACAGGGGAGTGGTACGCAGTATTTT.

This rearrangement joins TRBV4-1 to TRBJ1-1; D remains ambiguous. Trimming left V 0 bases short and J 11 bases short, with 16 bases between. The CDR3 spans 14 residues. Germline values: CDR1 MGHRA, CDR2 YSYEKL. The CDR3 loop reads CASSQDRGSVWAFF. The CDR3 DNA sequence: TGCGCCAGCAGCCAAGATCGAGGGTCGGTTTGGGCTTTCTTT.

The CDR3 sequence: CASTQGLETQYF. CDR3 sequence (DNA): TGTGCCAGCACACAGGGCTTAGAGACCCAGTACTTC. The rearrangement uses TRBV7-9 and TRBJ2-5; D may be TRBD1 (6 bases). Germline V gene data show CDR1 as SEHNR and CDR2 as FQNEAQ (reference sequence). The V end was cut by 7 bases, the J end by 4 bases, with 10 bases between. The CDR3 spans 12 residues.

The gene calls are TRBV19 and TRBJ1-4, with 7 bases aligning to TRBD1. CDR1 and CDR2 (germline): LNHDA, SQIVND (reference sequence). This CDR3 spans 14 amino acids. J gave up 6 bases and V 8 bases, and 9 bases lay outside the gene matches. DNA of the CDR3: TGTGCCAGTGGGAAGGGGGCAGATGATGAAAAACTGTTTTTT. Translated: CASGKGADDEKLFF.

Only one count was recorded for this clone. The V call is TRBV19, the J call TRBJ1-4; 9 bases map to TRBD1. Germline V gives CDR1 LNHDA, CDR2 SQIVND (reference sequence). Trimming at V came to 5 bases and at J to 7 bases, leaving 5 bases not matched to a gene. This CDR3 spans 14 amino acids. In nucleotides, the CDR3 is TGTGCCAGTAGTGCTCCGGGACAGGGTGAAAAACTGTTTTTT. It yields the protein CASSAPGQGEKLFF.

This clone was picked up one time. The V call is TRBV5-4, the J call TRBJ2-1; D is uncertain. Germline CDR1 SGHNT, CDR2 YYREEE (reference sequence). The V and J ends lost 0 bases and 12 bases respectively, with 7 bases between them. CDR3 length: 11 residues. For the CDR3, the DNA is TGTGCCAGCAGCTTGGCCGGTGCGCAGTTCTTC. Residues: CASSLAGAQFF.

The chain has TRBV20-1 and TRBJ2-5; weak D call: TRBD2 (6 bases). Trimming took 3 bases from V and 9 from J, leaving 14 bases between them. The germline V gene encodes CDR1 DFQATT and CDR2 SNEGSKA (reference sequence). This CDR3 region has 12 residues. This CDR3 reads CSASFGRLPQYF. The CDR3, as DNA: TGCAGTGCTAGTTTCGGGAGACTACCCCAGTACTTC.

V gene TRBV3-1 (or the pseudogene TRBV3-2) combines with J gene TRBJ1-1; TRBD1 might be the D (6 bases). Germline V gene sequence: CDR1 LGHDT, CDR2 YNNKEL (reference sequence). The V end was cut by 1 base, the J end by 4 bases, with 10 bases between. The CDR3 sequence is 14 residues long. The CDR3 nucleotides read TGTGCCAGCAGCCAAGGCTCAGGGGTCACTGAAGCTTTCTTT. It encodes CASSQGSGVTEAFF.

The genes are TRBV10-2 and TRBJ1-5, with 8 bases identical to TRBD1. J gave up 7 bases and V 6 bases, and 5 bases lay outside the gene matches. In germline, CDR1 is WSHSY, CDR2 SAAADI. This CDR3 has 13 amino acids. The CDR3 nucleotides read TGCGCCAGCAGCCAGGGGGCTCGACAGCCCCAGCATTTT. It is translated as CASSQGARQPQHF.

The chain carries TRBV18 and TRBJ2-7, with 7 bases aligning to TRBD1. The CDR3 covers 14 residues. Germline-derived CDR1 and CDR2 are KGHSH and LQKENI. The ends lost 4 bases at V and 2 bases at J; junction bases unmatched: 5. Written as DNA, the CDR3 is TGTGCCAGCTCACTCGGGACAGTAACCTACGAGCAGTACTTC. This encodes CASSLGTVTYEQYF. Full variable domain (missing parts from reference TRBV18 and TRBJ2-7): NAGVMQNPRHLVRRRGQEARLRCSPMKGHSHVYWYRQLPEEGLKFMVYLQKENIIDESGMPKERFSAEFPKEGPSILRIQQVVRGDSAAYFCASSLGTVTYEQYFGPGTRLTVT.

This chain links TRBV15 with TRBJ1-5; D gene ambiguous. V lost 4 bases and J lost 2, with 9 bases in between. This CDR3 is built from 14 residues. Germline loops: CDR1 LNHNV, CDR2 YYDKDF (reference sequence). The CDR3: CATSKGLGNQPQHF. As DNA, the CDR3 is TGTGCCACCAGCAAAGGACTAGGCAATCAGCCCCAGCATTTT.

The chain employs TRBV30 and TRBJ1-6, with D uncertain. Germline assignment: CDR1 GTSNPN and CDR2 SVGIG (reference sequence). V lost 0 bases and J lost 6, with 9 bases in between. This CDR3 spans 14 amino acids. The CDR3 protein is CAWSVLTSNSPLHF. The CDR3, as DNA: TGTGCCTGGAGTGTATTGACTTCTAATTCACCCCTCCACTTT.

V usage is TRBV7-8 and J usage is TRBJ1-5, with a possible D match to TRBD1 (5 bases). CDR1 is SGHVS and CDR2 is FQNEAQ in the germline V gene. This CDR3 has 14 amino acids. V gave up 5 bases and J gave up 3 bases, with 11 bases separating them. The CDR3, as DNA: TGTGCCAGCAGCCGGCCGGGGGTCAATCAGCCCCAGCATTTT. Its protein product is CASSRPGVNQPQHF.

The chain carries TRBV3-1 (or the pseudogene TRBV3-2) and TRBJ1-5, with no clear D. V was cut by 6 bases and J by 2 bases, with 14 bases left in between. Germline loops: CDR1 LGHDT, CDR2 YNNKEL (reference sequence). This CDR3 comprises 15 residues. CDR3 loop: CASSLEGLGNQPQHF. In DNA form, the CDR3 reads TGTGCCAGCAGTTTGGAGGGATTAGGCAATCAGCCCCAGCATTTT.

Only a few counts were recorded for this clone. The chain employs TRBV28 and TRBJ1-4; D possibly corresponds to TRBD1 (6 bases). V was trimmed by 1 base and J by 4 bases, leaving 13 bases between them. Per germline, CDR1 MDHEN and CDR2 SYDVKM. This CDR3 spans 16 amino acids. This CDR3 is CASSLSGAGYNEKLFF. CDR3 DNA: TGTGCCAGCAGTTTATCAGGGGCAGGATATAATGAAAAACTGTTTTTT.